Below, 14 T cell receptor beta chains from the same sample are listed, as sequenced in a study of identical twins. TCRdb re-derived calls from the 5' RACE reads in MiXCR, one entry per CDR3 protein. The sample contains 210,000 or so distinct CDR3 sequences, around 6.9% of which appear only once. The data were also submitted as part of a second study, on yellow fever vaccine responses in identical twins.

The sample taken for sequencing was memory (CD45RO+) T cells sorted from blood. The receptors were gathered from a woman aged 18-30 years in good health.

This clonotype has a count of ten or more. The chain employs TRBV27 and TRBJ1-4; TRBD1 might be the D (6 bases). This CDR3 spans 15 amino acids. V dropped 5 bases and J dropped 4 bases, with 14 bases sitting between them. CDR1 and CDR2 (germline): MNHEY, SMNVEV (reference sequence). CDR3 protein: CASSLRGQINEKLFF. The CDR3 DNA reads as TGTGCCAGCAGTCTAAGAGGACAGATTAATGAAAAACTGTTTTTT.

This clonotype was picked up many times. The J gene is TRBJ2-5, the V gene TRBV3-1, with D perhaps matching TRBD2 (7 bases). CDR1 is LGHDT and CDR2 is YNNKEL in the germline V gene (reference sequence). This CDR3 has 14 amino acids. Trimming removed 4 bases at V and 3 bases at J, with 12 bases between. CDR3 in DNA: TGTGCCAGCAGCCTCCGCGGGGGCAAAGAGACCCAGTACTTC. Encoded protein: CASSLRGGKETQYF.

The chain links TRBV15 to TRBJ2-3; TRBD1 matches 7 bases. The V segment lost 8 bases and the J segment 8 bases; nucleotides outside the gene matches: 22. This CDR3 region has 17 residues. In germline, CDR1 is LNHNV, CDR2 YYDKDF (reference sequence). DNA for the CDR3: TGTGCCACCCGGCCCCGAGGGGGCGTCAGCGTGGACGGTACGCAGTATTTT. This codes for CATRPRGGVSVDGTQYF. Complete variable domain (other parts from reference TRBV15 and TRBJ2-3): DAMVIQNPRYQVTQFGKPVTLSCSQTLNHNVMYWYQQKSSQAPKLLFHYYDKDFNNEADTPDNFQSRRPNTSFCFLDIRSPGLGDTAMYLCATRPRGGVSVDGTQYFGPGTRLTVL.

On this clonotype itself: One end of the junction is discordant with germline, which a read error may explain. CDR3 sequence reads: CAFSFTGVKGDRGTQYF. CDR3 DNA sequence: TGTGCCTTCAGTTTTACCGGGGTAAAGGGAGATAGGGGGACCCAGTACTTC. The chain is built from TRBV10-3 and TRBJ2-5, with D perhaps being TRBD1 or TRBD2 (5 bases each). Germline V gives CDR1 ENHRY, CDR2 SYGVKD. There are 17 residues in the CDR3.

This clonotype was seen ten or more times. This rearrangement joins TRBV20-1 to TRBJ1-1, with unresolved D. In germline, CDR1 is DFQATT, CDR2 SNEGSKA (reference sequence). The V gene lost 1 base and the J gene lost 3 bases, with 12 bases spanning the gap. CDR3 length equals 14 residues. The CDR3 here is CSARVAFLDTEAFF. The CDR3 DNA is TGCAGTGCTAGAGTTGCGTTCCTTGACACTGAAGCTTTCTTT.

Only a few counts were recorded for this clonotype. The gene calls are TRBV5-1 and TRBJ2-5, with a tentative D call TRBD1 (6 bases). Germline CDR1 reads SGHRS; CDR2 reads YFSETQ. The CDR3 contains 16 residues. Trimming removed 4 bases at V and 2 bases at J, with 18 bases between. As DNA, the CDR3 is TGCGCCAGCAGCCCTCGCGCAGGGGCACTACAAGAGACCCAGTACTTC. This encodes CASSPRAGALQETQYF.

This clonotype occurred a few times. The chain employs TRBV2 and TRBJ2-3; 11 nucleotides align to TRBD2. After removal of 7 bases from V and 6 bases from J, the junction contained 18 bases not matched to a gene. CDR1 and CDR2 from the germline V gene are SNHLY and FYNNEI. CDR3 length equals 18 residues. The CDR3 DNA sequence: TGTGCCAGCACCGAGGGCCATCTAGCGGGGGGCTACTCGGATACGCAGTATTTT. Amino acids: CASTEGHLAGGYSDTQYF.

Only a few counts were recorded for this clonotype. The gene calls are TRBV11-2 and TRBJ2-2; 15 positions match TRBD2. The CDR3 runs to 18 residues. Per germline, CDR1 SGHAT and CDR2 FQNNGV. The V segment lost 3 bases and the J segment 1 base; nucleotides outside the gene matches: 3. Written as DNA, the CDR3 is TGTGCCAGCAGCTTTTCGGGACTAGCGGGAGGGAACACCGGGGAGCTGTTTTTT. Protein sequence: CASSFSGLAGGNTGELFF. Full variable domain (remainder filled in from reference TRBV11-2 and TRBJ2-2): EAGVAQSPRYKIIEKRQSVAFWCNPISGHATLYWYQQILGQGPKLLIQFQNNGVVDDSQLPKDRFSAERLKGVDSTLKIQPAKLEDSAVYLCASSFSGLAGGNTGELFFGEGSRLTVL.

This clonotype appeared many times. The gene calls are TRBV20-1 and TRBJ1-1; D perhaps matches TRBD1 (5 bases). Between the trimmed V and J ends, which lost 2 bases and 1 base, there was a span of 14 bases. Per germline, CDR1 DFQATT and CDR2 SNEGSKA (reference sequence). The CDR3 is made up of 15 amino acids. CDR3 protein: CSARLAGLENTEAFF. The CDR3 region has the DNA TGCAGTGCTAGATTGGCAGGGTTGGAGAACACTGAAGCTTTCTTT.

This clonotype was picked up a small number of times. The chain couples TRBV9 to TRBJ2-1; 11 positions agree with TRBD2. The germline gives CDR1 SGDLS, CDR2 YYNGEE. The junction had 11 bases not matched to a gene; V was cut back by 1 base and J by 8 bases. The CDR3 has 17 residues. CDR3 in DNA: TGTGCCAGCAGCGTAACTAGCGGGGGCCCAATGGGCGATGAGCAGTTCTTC. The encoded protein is CASSVTSGGPMGDEQFF. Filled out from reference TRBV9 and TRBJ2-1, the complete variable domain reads DSGVTQTPKHLITATGQRVTLRCSPRSGDLSVYWYQQSLDQGLQFLIQYYNGEERAKGNILERFSAQQFPDLHSELNLSSLELGDSALYFCASSVTSGGPMGDEQFFGPGTRLTVL.

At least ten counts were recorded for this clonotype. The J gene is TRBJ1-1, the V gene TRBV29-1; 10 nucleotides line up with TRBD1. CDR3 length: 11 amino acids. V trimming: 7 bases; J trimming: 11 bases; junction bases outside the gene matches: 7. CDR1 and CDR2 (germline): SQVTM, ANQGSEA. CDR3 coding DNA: TGCAGCGCATCCGGGACAGGGGAGGCTTTCTTT. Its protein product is CSASGTGEAFF.

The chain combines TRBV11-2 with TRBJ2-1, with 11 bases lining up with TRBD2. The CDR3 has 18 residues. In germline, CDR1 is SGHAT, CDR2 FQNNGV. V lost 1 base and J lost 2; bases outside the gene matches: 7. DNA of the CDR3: TGTGCCAGCAGCTTAGTTCTAGCGGGGGGAACAACCTACAATGAGCAGTTCTTC. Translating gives CASSLVLAGGTTYNEQFF.

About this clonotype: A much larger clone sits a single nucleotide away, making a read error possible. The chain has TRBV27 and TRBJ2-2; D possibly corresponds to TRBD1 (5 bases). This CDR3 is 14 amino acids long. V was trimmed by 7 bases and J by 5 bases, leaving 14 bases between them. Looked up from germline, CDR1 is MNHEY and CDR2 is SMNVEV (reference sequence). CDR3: CASTPRKGTGELFF. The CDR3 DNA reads TGTGCCAGCACTCCAAGAAAGGGGACCGGGGAGCTGTTTTTT.

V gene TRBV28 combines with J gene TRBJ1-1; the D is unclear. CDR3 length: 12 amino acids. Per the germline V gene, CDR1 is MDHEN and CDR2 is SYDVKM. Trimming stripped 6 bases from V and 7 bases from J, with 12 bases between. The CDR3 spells CASSSGRSEAFF. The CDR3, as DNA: TGTGCCAGCAGCTCCGGACGGAGTGAAGCTTTCTTT.